This T cell receptor (beta chain) was found in a study of CD8 T cells in ankylosing spondylitis. Quantitative barcoded 5'-RACE was used to prepare TCR beta libraries. From the 5' RACE reads, TCRdb called clonotypes with MiXCR, one entry per CDR3 protein. The sample has around 120,000 distinct CDR3 sequences; approximately 25% are singletons. The table lists this clonotype with many counts. Its antigen is not identified. Findings of the study overall: Reactive arthritis synovial fluid and blood previously showed some of these motif variants.

The CDR3 contains 17 residues. The V gene end was trimmed by 0 bases and the J gene end by 7 bases; junction bases not matched to a gene: 7. Germline V CDR1 and CDR2: ENHRY, SYGVKD. The TCR was taken from a male donor with ankylosing spondylitis. The V gene is TRBV10-3, the J gene TRBJ2-1; 12 positions agree with TRBD2. The sequenced material came from synovial fluid, either unsorted or a sorted T cell fraction (not recorded which). Written as DNA, the CDR3 is TGTGCCATCAGTGAGTCAGGGGGACTAGCGGGCTTTAATGAGCAGTTCTTC. Translated: CAISESGGLAGFNEQFF.